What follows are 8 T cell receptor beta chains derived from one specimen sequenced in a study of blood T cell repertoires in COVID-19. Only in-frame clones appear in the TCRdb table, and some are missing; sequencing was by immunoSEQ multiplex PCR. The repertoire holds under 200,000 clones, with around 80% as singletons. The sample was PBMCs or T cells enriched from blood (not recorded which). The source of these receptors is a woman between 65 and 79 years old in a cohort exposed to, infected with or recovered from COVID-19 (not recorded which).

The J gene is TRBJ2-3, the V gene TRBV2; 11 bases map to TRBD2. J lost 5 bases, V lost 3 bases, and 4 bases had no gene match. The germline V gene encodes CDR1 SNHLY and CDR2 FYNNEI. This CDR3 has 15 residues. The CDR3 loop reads CASSEVGLAGDTQYF. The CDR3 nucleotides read TGTGCCAGCAGTGAGGTCGGACTAGCGGGAGATACGCAGTATTTT.

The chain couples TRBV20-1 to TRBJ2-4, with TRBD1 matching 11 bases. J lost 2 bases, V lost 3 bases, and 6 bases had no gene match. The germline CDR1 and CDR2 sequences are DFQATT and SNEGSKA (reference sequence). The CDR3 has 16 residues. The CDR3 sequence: CSASRTGGWTKNIQYF. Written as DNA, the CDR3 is TGCAGTGCTAGTCGGACAGGGGGCTGGACCAAAAACATTCAGTACTTC.

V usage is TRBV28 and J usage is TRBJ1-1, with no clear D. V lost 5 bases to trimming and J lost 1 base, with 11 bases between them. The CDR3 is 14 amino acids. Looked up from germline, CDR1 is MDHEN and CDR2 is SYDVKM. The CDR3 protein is CASSPDSWNTEAFF. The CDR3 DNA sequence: TGTGCCAGCAGTCCGGACTCTTGGAACACTGAAGCTTTCTTT.

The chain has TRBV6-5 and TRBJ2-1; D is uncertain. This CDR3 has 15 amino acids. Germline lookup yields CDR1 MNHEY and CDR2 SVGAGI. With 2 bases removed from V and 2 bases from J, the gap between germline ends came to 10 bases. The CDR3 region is CASSYRLGAYNEQFF. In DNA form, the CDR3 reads TGTGCCAGCAGTTACAGACTTGGAGCCTACAATGAGCAGTTCTTC.

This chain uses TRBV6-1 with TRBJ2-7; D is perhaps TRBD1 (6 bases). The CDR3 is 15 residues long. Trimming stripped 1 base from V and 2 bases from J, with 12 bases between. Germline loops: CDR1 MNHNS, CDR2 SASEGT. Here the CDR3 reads CASSEEQGIPYEQYF. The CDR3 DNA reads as TGTGCCAGCAGTGAAGAACAGGGAATCCCCTACGAGCAGTACTTC.

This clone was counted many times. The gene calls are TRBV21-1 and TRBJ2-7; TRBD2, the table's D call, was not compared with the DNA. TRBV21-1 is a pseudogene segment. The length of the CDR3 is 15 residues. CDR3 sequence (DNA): TGTGCCAGCAGCCACCTGTTGGCCGAGGAAAACGAGCAGTACTTC. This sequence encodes CASSHLLAEENEQYF.

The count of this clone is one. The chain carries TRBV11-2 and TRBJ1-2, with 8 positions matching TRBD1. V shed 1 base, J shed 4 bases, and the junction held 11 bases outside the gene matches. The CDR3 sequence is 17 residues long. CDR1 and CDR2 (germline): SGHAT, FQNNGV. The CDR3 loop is CASSLGAGQGKVYGYTF. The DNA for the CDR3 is TGTGCCAGCAGCTTAGGCGCCGGACAGGGCAAGGTCTATGGCTACACCTTC.

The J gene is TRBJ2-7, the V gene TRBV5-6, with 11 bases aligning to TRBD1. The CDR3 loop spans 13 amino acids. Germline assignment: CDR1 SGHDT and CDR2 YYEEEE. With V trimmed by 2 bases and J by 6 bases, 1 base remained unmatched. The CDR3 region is CASSFGTGGEQYF. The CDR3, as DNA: TGTGCCAGCAGCTTCGGGACAGGGGGCGAGCAGTACTTC.